This T cell receptor beta chain is drawn from a study of CD8+CD57+ T cells in acquired aplastic anemia. Across the study: Quantities of DNA derived from sorted CD4+ and CD8+ cells averaged 3.2 ug.

About this clonotype: Antigen specificity is unknown.

Genomic DNA templated the TCR beta VDJ and CDR3 profiling. TCRdb redid the calling of the reads with MiXCR, one entry per CDR3 protein. The table records about 120,000 distinct CDR3 sequences, approximately 36% of them present only once. General study results and limits: Between the patient and control groups, CD8+ Simpson's diversity did not differ significantly. Fewer than 30 CD8+ CDR3 sequences were shared between patients and controls.

Patients selected for sequencing had displayed CD8+CD57+ cell expansion by flow cytometry. The enrolled patients all had severe acquired aplastic anemia. This TCR came from a human donor with aplastic anemia. The sample comprised sorted CD4+, CD8+, or CD8+CD57+ T cells (not recorded which) from PBMCs.

The CDR3 is CSVGEATRYEQYF. DNA of the CDR3: TGCAGCGTTGGAGAGGCAACCCGCTACGAGCAGTACTTC. The rearrangement uses TRBV29-1 and TRBJ2-7; D call uncertain. This CDR3 is 13 amino acids long. Germline CDR1 and CDR2: SQVTM and ANQGSEA. Trimming pared 4 bases from V and 3 bases from J, leaving 13 bases between.